These 19 T cell receptor beta chains share one sample of origin, sequenced in a study of early T cells in non-severe SARS-CoV-2 infection. TCRdb ran MiXCR on the 5' RACE reads and lists one entry per CDR3 protein. The sample lists roughly 90,000 distinct CDR3 sequences, 11% to 15% occurring once. Sequenced sample: whole blood. The receptors come from an adult who was a healthcare worker with PCR-confirmed SARS-CoV-2 infection or an uninfected control (not recorded which).

This clonotype showed up just once. The genes are TRBV7-9 and TRBJ2-7, with 10 bases matching TRBD1. The CDR3 totals 15 residues. The J segment lost 4 bases and the V segment lost 4 bases, leaving 7 bases of the junction unmatched. Germline V gene data show CDR1 as SEHNR and CDR2 as FQNEAQ (reference sequence). The CDR3, as DNA: TGTGCCAGCAGCTCCTCGACAGGGGGCAAATACGAGCAGTACTTC. Protein: CASSSSTGGKYEQYF.

The genes are TRBV7-9 and TRBJ2-5, with D tentatively TRBD2 (5 bases). CDR3 length equals 17 residues. The V gene's germline CDR1 is SEHNR and CDR2 FQNEAQ (reference sequence). Trimming took off 1 base at V and 3 bases at J, with 18 bases between the two ends. CDR3 sequence (DNA): TGTGCCAGCAGCTTAGGTTCGGGGTTGGCGATAAAAGAGACCCAGTACTTC. Amino acids: CASSLGSGLAIKETQYF. Full variable domain (rest looked up from reference TRBV7-9 and TRBJ2-5): DTGVSQNPRHKITKRGQNVTFRCDPISEHNRLYWYRQTLGQGPEFLTYFQNEAQLEKSRLLSDRFSAERPKGSFSTLEIQRTEQGDSAMYLCASSLGSGLAIKETQYFGPGTRLLVL.

The chain is built from TRBV2 and TRBJ2-1; TRBD2 agrees at 9 bases. V lost 6 bases to trimming and J lost 3 bases; unmatched junction nucleotides: 6. The CDR3 is 15 amino acids. Germline V gene lookup returns CDR1 SNHLY and CDR2 FYNNEI. The CDR3 coding sequence is TGTGCCAGCAGGGGGGGACTAGCCGTCTACAATGAGCAGTTCTTC. Protein: CASRGGLAVYNEQFF.

This clonotype was detected many times. The V and J genes are TRBV19 and TRBJ1-1; D is uncertain. Germline CDR1 and CDR2: LNHDA and SQIVND (reference sequence). CDR3 length: 14 amino acids. Trimming removed 4 bases at V and 1 base at J, with 10 bases between. Written as DNA, the CDR3 is TGTGCCAGTAGTAGCCTCGGTCCGAACACTGAAGCTTTCTTT. Its protein is CASSSLGPNTEAFF.

V gene TRBV7-2 combines with J gene TRBJ2-7, with D perhaps TRBD1 (6 bases). The CDR3 contains 15 residues. Deletions cut 5 bases from V and 3 bases from J, with 17 bases between. The germline gives CDR1 SGHTA, CDR2 FQGNSA. The CDR3 bases are TGTGCCAGCAGCCCCTCGCGACAGGCGAACTACGAGCAGTACTTC. Translating gives CASSPSRQANYEQYF. Looking up the rest from reference TRBV7-2 and TRBJ2-7 gives the full variable domain: GAGVSQSPSNKVTEKGKDVELRCDPISGHTALYWYRQSLGQGLEFLIYFQGNSAPDKSGLPSDRFSAERTGGSVSTLTIQRTQQEDSAVYLCASSPSRQANYEQYFGPGTRLTVT.

This clonotype was seen only a few times. This chain links TRBV11-2 with TRBJ2-3, with 7 positions matching TRBD2. Losses at the gene ends were 5 bases for V and 0 bases for J; bases not matched to a gene: 8. This CDR3 comprises 16 residues. The V gene's germline CDR1 is SGHAT and CDR2 FQNNGV. The chain's CDR3 is CASSSRLAASTDTQYF. The DNA for the CDR3 is TGTGCCAGCAGCAGTAGACTAGCTGCTAGCACAGATACGCAGTATTTT.

The chain employs TRBV28 and TRBJ2-3, with D uncertain. The germline CDR1 and CDR2 sequences are MDHEN and SYDVKM. V was clipped by 7 bases and J by 4 bases, with 9 bases between them. This CDR3 spans 12 amino acids. The CDR3 loop is CASMIAPDTQYF. CDR3 sequence (DNA): TGTGCCAGCATGATAGCTCCAGATACGCAGTATTTT.

The chain has TRBV10-3 and TRBJ2-3; D call uncertain. V dropped 10 bases and J dropped 3 bases, with 11 bases sitting between them. CDR3 length: 12 amino acids. Looked up from germline, CDR1 is ENHRY and CDR2 is SYGVKD. As DNA, the CDR3 is TGTGCCACCTGGAGTATGACAGATACGCAGTATTTT. Translated: CATWSMTDTQYF.

This sequence joins TRBV18 and TRBJ1-1, with D possibly TRBD1 on 5 matching bases. Deletions cut 2 bases from V and 1 base from J, with 11 bases between. The CDR3 extends over 15 amino acids. Looked up from germline, CDR1 is KGHSH and CDR2 is LQKENI. The CDR3 nucleotides are TGTGCCAGCTCACCAAAGACCGACAGGAACACTGAAGCTTTCTTT. Protein: CASSPKTDRNTEAFF. Filled out from reference TRBV18 and TRBJ1-1, the complete variable domain reads NAGVMQNPRHLVRRRGQEARLRCSPMKGHSHVYWYRQLPEEGLKFMVYLQKENIIDESGMPKERFSAEFPKEGPSILRIQQVVRGDSAAYFCASSPKTDRNTEAFFGQGTRLTVV.

This clonotype showed up many times. The V and J genes are TRBV12-3 or TRBV12-4 and TRBJ2-2; no clear D. This CDR3 contains 13 residues. V was pared by 1 base and J by 5 bases, with 5 bases between. The CDR3 sequence is CASSLGDTGELFF. CDR3 coding DNA: TGTGCCAGCAGTTTAGGGGATACCGGGGAGCTGTTTTTT.

The V gene is TRBV28, the J gene TRBJ2-2; D remains unclear. This CDR3 has 14 amino acids. V shed 6 bases and J shed 7 bases, with 15 bases lying between them. CDR1 is MDHEN and CDR2 is SYDVKM in the germline V gene. CDR3 sequence reads: CASSARMVSGELFF. CDR3 DNA sequence: TGTGCCAGCAGCGCAAGAATGGTTAGCGGGGAGCTGTTTTTT.

This clonotype has only a few counts. The chain has TRBV25-1 and TRBJ1-6, with 7 bases aligning to TRBD1. Germline V lookup: CDR1 MGHDK, CDR2 SYGVNS. This CDR3 region has 18 residues. With 4 bases clipped from V and 0 bases from J, the junction kept 9 bases outside the gene matches. The CDR3 sequence is CASSGKQGNSSYNSPLHF. The CDR3 DNA sequence: TGTGCCAGCAGTGGGAAACAGGGGAACAGCTCCTATAATTCACCCCTCCACTTT.

The J gene is TRBJ1-2, the V gene TRBV28, with TRBD1 identical over 11 bases. Germline CDR1 and CDR2: MDHEN and SYDVKM. V dropped 6 bases and J dropped 7; count of bases not matched to a gene: 1. The CDR3 contains 12 residues. CDR3 nucleotide sequence: TGTGCCAGCAGGGGGACAGGGGGTGGCTACACCTTC. It translates to CASRGTGGGYTF.

In this sample, this clonotype turned up many times. The CDR3 DNA sequence: TGTGCCAGCAGCAAACCACAGGGCCGGCAGGGAGAGTTCTTC. This codes for CASSKPQGRQGEFF. V is TRBV21-1 and J is TRBJ2-1; the table's D call, TRBD1, was not checked against the DNA. TRBV21-1 is classified as a pseudogene. CDR3 length: 14 amino acids.

The chain uses TRBV3-1 and TRBJ2-1, with 12 bases lining up with TRBD2. CDR3 size: 14 residues. Per the germline V gene, CDR1 is LGHDT and CDR2 is YNNKEL (reference sequence). V shed 4 bases and J 10 bases; nucleotides not matched to a gene: 5. The CDR3 loop is CASSRTSGGPEQFF. In DNA, the CDR3 is TGTGCCAGCAGCCGAACTAGCGGGGGGCCGGAGCAGTTCTTC.

The V and J genes are TRBV2 and TRBJ2-4; D might be TRBD2 (7 bases). The germline V and J ends were trimmed by 6 bases and 15 bases, with 15 bases remaining between them. Germline CDR1 reads SNHLY; CDR2 reads FYNNEI. The CDR3 has 11 amino acids. CDR3 sequence reads: CASRPGGPWYF. As DNA, the CDR3 is TGTGCCAGCAGGCCCGGGGGGCCGTGGTACTTC.

The table lists this clonotype with a few counts. The chain joins TRBV18 to TRBJ1-1; no reliable D call. The V gene lost 0 bases and the J gene lost 1 base, with 9 bases spanning the gap. Germline CDR1 and CDR2: KGHSH and LQKENI. There are 15 residues in the CDR3. Written as DNA, the CDR3 is TGTGCCAGCTCACCACCGCCGAGTGAGAACACTGAAGCTTTCTTT. It codes for CASSPPPSENTEAFF.

This clonotype was found many times. The chain recombines TRBV29-1 with TRBJ2-3, with 7 bases that match TRBD2. The length of the CDR3 is 14 residues. Trimming cost V 4 bases and J 2 bases; bases outside gene matches: 6. CDR1 is SQVTM and CDR2 is ANQGSEA in the germline V gene. The CDR3 sequence: CSVVSGGLTDTQYF. CDR3 nucleotides: TGCAGCGTTGTTTCGGGGGGACTCACAGATACGCAGTATTTT.

This chain connects TRBV9 to TRBJ1-2, with 9 nucleotides matching TRBD1. This CDR3 comprises 15 residues. The V segment lost 4 bases and the J segment 3 bases; nucleotides outside the gene matches: 7. Germline V CDR1 and CDR2: SGDLS, YYNGEE. CDR3 sequence (DNA): TGTGCCAGCAGCCCCCGACAGGGGGTTCACTATGGCTACACCTTC. It yields the protein CASSPRQGVHYGYTF.